The source of this T cell receptor beta chain is a study of T cell repertoires in cytomegalovirus infection. About the study: Selected CMV epitopes included recently identified HLA-C-restricted ones as well as well-studied HLA-B-restricted ones. An indication of both CMV infection and matching HLA type came from public TCR beta signatures.

The CDR3 length is 19 residues. Per the germline V gene, CDR1 is ENHRY and CDR2 is SYGVKD. With 4 bases clipped from V and 3 bases from J, the junction kept 16 bases outside the gene matches. The study, taken as a whole, reports: HLA-C-restricted CMV-specific TCR beta clonotypes prevailed in the ex vivo response. Pooled public TCR beta family frequency picked out CMV carriers with the relevant HLA.

Each CDR3 protein gets one entry after TCRdb re-called the reads with MiXCR. The table records some 480,000 distinct CDR3 sequences, 30% to 40% of them present only once. Worth noting for this clonotype: Its antigen is not identified.

The chain recombines TRBV10-3 with TRBJ2-3; TRBD2 matches at 10 bases. Material: cultured PBMCs, obtained from culture after CMV antigen stimulation. The receptor was isolated from a human donor in good health (CMV status not recorded). Some clones in this sample may be carry-over from other donors' samples. The chain's CDR3 is CAISGARSTSGLYTDTQYF. The CDR3 bases are TGTGCCATCAGTGGTGCCCGATCGACTAGCGGGTTGTATACAGATACGCAGTATTTT.